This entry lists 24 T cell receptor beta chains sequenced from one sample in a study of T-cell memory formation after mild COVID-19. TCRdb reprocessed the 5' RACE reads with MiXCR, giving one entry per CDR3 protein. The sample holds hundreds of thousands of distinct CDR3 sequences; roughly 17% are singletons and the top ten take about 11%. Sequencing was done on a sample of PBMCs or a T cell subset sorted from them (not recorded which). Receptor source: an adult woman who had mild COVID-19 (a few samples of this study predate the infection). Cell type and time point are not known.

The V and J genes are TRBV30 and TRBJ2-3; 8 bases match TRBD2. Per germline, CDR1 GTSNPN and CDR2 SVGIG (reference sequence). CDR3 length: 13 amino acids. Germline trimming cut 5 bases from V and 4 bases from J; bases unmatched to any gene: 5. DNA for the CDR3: TGTGCCTGGGGTGGCGGGAGGCCAGATACGCAGTATTTT. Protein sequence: CAWGGGRPDTQYF.

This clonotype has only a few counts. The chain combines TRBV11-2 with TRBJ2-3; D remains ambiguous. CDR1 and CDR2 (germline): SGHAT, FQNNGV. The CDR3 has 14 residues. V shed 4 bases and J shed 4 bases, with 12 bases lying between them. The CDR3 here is CASSSVEWPDTQYF. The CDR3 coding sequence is TGTGCCAGCAGCTCGGTCGAGTGGCCAGATACGCAGTATTTT.

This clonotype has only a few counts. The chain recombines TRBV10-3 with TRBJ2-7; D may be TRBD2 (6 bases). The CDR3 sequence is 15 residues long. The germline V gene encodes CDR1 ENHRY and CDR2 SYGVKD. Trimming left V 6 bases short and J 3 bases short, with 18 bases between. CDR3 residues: CAISPRLDSSYEQYF. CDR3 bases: TGTGCCATCAGCCCCAGACTAGACTCTAGCTACGAGCAGTACTTC.

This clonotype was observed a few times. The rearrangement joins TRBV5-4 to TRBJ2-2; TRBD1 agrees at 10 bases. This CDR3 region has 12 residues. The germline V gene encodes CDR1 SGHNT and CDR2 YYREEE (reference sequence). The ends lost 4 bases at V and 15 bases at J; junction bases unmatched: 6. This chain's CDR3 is CASSLDRGSVFF. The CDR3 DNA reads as TGTGCCAGCAGCCTGGACAGGGGGTCGGTGTTTTTT.

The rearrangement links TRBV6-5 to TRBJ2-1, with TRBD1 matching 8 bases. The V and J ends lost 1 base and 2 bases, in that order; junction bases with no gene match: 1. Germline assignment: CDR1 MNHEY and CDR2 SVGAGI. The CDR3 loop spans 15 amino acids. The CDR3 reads CASSYLQGAYNEQFF. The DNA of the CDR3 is TGTGCCAGCAGTTACTTACAGGGGGCCTACAATGAGCAGTTCTTC.

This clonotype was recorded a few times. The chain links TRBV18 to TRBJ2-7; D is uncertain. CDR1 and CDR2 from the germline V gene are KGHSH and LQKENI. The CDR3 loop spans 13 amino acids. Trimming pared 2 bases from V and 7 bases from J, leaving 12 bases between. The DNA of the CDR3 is TGTGCCAGCTCACCATATCCCGTAGTGGAGCAGTACTTC. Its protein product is CASSPYPVVEQYF.

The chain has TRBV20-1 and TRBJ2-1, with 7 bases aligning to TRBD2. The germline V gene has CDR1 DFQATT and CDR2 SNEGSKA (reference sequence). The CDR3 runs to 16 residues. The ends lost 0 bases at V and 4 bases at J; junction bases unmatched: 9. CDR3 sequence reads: CSARDYLTGGYNEQFF. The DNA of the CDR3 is TGCAGTGCTAGAGACTATTTAACGGGGGGATACAATGAGCAGTTCTTC.

CDR3 loop: CATSSSQFWTPDYGELFF. In DNA form, the CDR3 reads TGTGCCACCAGTTCCTCCCAATTTTGGACCCCTGACTACGGGGAGCTGTTTTTT. The V and J genes are TRBV24-1 and TRBJ2-2; D is perhaps TRBD2 (5 bases). Trimming stripped 6 bases from V and 7 bases from J, with 26 bases between. The CDR3 covers 18 residues. Germline V lookup: CDR1 KGHDR, CDR2 SFDVKD.

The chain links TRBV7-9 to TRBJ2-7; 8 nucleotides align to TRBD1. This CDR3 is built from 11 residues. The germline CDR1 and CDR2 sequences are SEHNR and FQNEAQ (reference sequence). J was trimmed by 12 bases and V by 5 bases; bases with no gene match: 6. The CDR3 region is CASSIRTGLYF. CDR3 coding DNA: TGTGCCAGCAGCATCCGGACAGGGCTGTACTTC.

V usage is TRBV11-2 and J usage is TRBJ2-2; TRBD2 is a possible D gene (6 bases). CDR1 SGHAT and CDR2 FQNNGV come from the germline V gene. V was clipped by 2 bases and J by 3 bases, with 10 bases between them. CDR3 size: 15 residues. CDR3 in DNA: TGTGCCAGCAGCTTACCGGCGGGATACACCGGGGAGCTGTTTTTT. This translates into CASSLPAGYTGELFF.

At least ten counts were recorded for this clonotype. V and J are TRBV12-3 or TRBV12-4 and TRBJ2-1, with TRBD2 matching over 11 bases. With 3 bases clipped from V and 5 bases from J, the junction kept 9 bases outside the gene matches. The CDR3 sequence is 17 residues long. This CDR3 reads CASSFPTRLAGNNEQFF. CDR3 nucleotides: TGTGCCAGCAGTTTTCCCACGAGACTAGCGGGAAACAATGAGCAGTTCTTC.

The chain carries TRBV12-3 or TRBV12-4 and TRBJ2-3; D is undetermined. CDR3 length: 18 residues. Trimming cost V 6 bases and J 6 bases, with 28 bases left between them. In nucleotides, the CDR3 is TGTGCCAGCAGAATACAATCTCCGGCCAACCTTCCCATTGATACGCAGTATTTT. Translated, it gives CASRIQSPANLPIDTQYF.

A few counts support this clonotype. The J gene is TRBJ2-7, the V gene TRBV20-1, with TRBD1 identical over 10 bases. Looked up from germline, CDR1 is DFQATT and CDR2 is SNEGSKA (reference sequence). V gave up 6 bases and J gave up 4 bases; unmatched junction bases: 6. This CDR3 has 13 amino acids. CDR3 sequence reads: CSAAGQGRYEQYF. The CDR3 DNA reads TGCAGTGCCGCGGGACAGGGGAGGTACGAGCAGTACTTC.

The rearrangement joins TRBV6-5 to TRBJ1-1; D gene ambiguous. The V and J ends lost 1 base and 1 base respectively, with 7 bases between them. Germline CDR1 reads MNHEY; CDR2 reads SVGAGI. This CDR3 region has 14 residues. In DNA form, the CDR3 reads TGTGCCAGCAGTTACTTGCAGAAGAACACTGAAGCTTTCTTT. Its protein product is CASSYLQKNTEAFF.

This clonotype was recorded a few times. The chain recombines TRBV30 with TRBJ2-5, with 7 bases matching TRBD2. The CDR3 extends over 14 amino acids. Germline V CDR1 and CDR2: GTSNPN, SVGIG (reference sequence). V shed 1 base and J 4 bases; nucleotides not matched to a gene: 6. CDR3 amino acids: CAWSGVSGGETQYF. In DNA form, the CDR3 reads TGTGCCTGGAGTGGAGTCTCGGGGGGAGAGACCCAGTACTTC. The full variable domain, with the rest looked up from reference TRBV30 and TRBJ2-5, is SQTIHQWPATLVQPVGSPLSLECTVEGTSNPNLYWYRQAAGRGLQLLFYSVGIGQISSEVPQNLSASRPQDRQFILSSKKLLLSDSGFYLCAWSGVSGGETQYFGPGTRLLVL.

CDR3 coding DNA: TGTGCCAGCAGCTGGGGCCCTAGGGATAGCAATCAGCCCCAGCATTTT. It specifies CASSWGPRDSNQPQHF. The chain is built from TRBV5-6 and TRBJ1-5; possibly TRBD1 for D (5 bases). The CDR3 covers 16 residues. CDR1 is SGHDT, CDR2 YYEEEE, per germline. The ends were cut back, 3 bases at V and 0 bases at J, with 13 bases in the middle.

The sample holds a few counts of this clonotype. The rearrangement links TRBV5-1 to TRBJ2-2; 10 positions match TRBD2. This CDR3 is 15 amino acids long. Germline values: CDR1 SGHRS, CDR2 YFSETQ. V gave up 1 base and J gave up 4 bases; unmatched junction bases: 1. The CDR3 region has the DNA TGCGCCAGCAGCTTGAGGACTAGCGGCACCGGGGAGCTGTTTTTT. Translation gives CASSLRTSGTGELFF.

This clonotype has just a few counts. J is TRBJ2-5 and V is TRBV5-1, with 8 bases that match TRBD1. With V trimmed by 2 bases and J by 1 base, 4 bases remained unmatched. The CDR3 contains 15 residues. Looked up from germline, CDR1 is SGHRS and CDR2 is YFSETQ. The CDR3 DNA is TGCGCCAGCAGCTTCCGCGGGACAGGCCAAGAGACCCAGTACTTC. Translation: CASSFRGTGQETQYF.

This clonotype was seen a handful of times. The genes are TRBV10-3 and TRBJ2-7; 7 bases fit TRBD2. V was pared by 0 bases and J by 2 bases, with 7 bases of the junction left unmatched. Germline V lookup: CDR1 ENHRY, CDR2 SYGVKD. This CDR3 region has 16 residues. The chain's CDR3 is CAISESVGRTTYEQYF. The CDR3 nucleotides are TGTGCCATCAGTGAGTCGGTCGGGAGGACGACCTACGAGCAGTACTTC.

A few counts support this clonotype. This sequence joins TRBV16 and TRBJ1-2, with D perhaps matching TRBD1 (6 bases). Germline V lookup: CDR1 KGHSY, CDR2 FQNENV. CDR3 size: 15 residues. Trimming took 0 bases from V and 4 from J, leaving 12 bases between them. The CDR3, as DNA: TGTGCCAGCAGCCAATCACGGGGGCCTGTCTATGGCTACACCTTC. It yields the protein CASSQSRGPVYGYTF.

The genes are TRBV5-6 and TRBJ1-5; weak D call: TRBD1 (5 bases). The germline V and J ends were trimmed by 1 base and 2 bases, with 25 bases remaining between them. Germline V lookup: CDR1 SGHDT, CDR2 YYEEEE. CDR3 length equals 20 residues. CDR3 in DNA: TGTGCCAGCAGCTTGTTTTCGTCAGGGTCACTTAATATCGGCAATCAGCCCCAGCATTTT. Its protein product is CASSLFSSGSLNIGNQPQHF.

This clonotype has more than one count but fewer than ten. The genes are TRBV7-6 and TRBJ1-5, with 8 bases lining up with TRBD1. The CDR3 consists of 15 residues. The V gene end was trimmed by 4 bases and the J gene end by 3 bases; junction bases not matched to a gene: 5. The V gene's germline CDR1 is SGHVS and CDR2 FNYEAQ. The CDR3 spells CASSSRTGFNQPQHF. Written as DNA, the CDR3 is TGTGCCAGCAGCTCTCGGACAGGGTTCAATCAGCCCCAGCATTTT.

The CDR3 sequence is CASSPLYRDPEQYF. DNA for the CDR3: TGTGCCAGCAGCCCGCTGTATCGGGACCCCGAGCAGTACTTC. The V gene is TRBV7-2, the J gene TRBJ2-7, with D perhaps given as TRBD1 or TRBD2 (5 bases each). The germline V gene has CDR1 SGHTA and CDR2 FQGNSA. V was trimmed by 5 bases and J by 6 bases, leaving 17 bases between them. The length of the CDR3 is 14 residues.

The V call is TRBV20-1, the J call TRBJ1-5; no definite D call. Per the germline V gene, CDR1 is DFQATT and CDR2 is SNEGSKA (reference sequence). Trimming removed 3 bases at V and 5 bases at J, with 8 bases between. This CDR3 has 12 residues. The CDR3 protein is CSARKGYQPQHF. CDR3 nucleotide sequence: TGCAGTGCTAGGAAGGGTTATCAGCCCCAGCATTTT.